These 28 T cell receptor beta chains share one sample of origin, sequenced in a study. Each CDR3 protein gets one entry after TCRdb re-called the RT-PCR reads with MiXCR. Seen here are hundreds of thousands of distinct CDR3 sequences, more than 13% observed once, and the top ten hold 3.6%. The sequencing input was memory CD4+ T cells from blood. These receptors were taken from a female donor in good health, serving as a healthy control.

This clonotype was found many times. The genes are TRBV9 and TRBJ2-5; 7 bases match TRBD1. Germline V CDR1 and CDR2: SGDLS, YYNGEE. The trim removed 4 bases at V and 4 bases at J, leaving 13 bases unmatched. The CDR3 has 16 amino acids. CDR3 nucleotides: TGTGCCAGCAGCCCAAGACAGGGTTTATTCGGAGAGACCCAGTACTTC. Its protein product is CASSPRQGLFGETQYF.

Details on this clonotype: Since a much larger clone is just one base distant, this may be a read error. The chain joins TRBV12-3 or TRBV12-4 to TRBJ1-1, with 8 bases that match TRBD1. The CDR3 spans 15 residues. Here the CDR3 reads CASSIWDRPHGRAYF. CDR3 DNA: TGTGCCAGCAGCATATGGGACAGGCCTCATGGGAGGGCTTACTTT.

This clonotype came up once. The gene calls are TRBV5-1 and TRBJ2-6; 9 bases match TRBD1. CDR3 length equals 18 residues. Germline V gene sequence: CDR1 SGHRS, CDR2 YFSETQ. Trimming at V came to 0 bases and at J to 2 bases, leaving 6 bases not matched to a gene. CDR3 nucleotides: TGCGCCAGCAGCTTGGGATTTACAGGGGGCCCTGGGGCCAACGTCCTGACTTTC. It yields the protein CASSLGFTGGPGANVLTF.

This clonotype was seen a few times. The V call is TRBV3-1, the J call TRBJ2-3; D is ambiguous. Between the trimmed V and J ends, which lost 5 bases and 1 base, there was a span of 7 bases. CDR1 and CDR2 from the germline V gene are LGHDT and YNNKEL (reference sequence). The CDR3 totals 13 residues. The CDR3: CASSAAGTDTQYF. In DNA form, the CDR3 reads TGTGCCAGCAGCGCTGCTGGCACAGATACGCAGTATTTT.

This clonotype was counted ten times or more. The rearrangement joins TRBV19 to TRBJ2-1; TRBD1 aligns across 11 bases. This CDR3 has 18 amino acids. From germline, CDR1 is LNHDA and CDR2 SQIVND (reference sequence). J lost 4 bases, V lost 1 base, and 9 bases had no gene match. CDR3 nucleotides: TGTGCCAGTAGTATAGGTGGGGCCGGGACAGGGGGTTACAATGAGCAGTTCTTC. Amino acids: CASSIGGAGTGGYNEQFF.

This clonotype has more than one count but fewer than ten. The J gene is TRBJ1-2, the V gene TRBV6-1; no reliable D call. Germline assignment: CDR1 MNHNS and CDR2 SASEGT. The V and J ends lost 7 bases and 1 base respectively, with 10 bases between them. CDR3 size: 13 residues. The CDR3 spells CASKAEVNYGYTF. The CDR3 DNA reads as TGTGCCAGCAAGGCGGAGGTTAACTATGGCTACACCTTC.

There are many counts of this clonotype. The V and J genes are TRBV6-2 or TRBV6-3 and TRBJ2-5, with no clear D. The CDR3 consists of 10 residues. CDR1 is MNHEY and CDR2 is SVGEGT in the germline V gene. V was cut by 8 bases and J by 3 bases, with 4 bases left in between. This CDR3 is CASVKETQYF. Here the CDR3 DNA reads TGTGCCAGCGTCAAAGAGACCCAGTACTTC.

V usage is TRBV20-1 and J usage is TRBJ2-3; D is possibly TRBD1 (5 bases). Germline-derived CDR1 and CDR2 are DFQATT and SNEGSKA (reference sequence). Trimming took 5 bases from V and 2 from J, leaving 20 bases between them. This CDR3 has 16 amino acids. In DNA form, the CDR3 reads TGCAGTGCTGGGAAGTATGACAGATTCTACACAGATACGCAGTATTTT. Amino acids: CSAGKYDRFYTDTQYF.

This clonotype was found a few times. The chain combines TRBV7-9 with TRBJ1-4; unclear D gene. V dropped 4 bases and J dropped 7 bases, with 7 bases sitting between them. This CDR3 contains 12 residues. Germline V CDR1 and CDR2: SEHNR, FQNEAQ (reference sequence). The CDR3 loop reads CASSSESEKLFF. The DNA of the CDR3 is TGTGCCAGCAGCTCCGAATCTGAAAAACTGTTTTTT.

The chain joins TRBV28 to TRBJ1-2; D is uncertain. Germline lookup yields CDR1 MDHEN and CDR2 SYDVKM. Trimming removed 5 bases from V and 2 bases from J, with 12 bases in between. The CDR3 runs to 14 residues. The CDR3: CASSLPATNYGYTF. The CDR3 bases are TGTGCCAGCAGTCTTCCCGCAACCAACTATGGCTACACCTTC.

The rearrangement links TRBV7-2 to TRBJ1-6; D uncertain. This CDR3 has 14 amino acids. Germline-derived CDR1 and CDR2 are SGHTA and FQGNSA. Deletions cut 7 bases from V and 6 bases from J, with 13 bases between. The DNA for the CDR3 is TGTGCCAGCACCCTTGGGATTTCTAATTCACCCCTCCACTTT. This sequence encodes CASTLGISNSPLHF.

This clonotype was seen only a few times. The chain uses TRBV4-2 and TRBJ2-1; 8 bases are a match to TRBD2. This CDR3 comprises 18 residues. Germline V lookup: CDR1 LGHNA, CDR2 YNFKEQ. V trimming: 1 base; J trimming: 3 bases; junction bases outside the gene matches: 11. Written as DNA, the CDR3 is TGTGCCAGCAGCCAAGTGGGGGCTGGGAGCGGGAGCTACAATGAGCAGTTCTTC. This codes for CASSQVGAGSGSYNEQFF.

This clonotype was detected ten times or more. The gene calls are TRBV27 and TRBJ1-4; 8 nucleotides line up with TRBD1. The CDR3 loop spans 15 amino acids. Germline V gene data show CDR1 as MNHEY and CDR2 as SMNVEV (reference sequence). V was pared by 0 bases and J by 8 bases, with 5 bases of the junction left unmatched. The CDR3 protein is CASSLSQTGVEKLFF. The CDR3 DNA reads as TGTGCCAGCAGTTTATCCCAGACAGGGGTGGAAAAACTGTTTTTT.

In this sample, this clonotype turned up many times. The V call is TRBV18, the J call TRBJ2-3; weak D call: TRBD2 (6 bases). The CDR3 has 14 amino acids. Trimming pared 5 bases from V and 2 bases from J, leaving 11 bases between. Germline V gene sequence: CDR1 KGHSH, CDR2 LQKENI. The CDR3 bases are TGTGCCAGCTCATTACCGGGAGCCACAGATACGCAGTATTTT. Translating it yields CASSLPGATDTQYF.

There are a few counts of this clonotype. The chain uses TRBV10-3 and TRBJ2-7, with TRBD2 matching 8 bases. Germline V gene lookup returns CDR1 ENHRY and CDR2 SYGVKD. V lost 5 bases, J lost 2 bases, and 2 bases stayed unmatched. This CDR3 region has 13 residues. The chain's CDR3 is CAISTSGAYEQYF. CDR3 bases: TGTGCCATCAGTACTAGCGGAGCCTACGAGCAGTACTTC.

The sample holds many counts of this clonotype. This CDR3 reads CASGGGEGYGYTF. CDR3 coding DNA: TGTGCCAGCGGAGGGGGGGAAGGGTATGGCTACACCTTC. The V call is TRBV27, the J call TRBJ1-2; tentative D call: TRBD1 (6 bases). Germline CDR1 reads MNHEY; CDR2 reads SMNVEV (reference sequence). The CDR3 consists of 13 residues. Deletions cut 8 bases from V and 5 bases from J, with 15 bases between.

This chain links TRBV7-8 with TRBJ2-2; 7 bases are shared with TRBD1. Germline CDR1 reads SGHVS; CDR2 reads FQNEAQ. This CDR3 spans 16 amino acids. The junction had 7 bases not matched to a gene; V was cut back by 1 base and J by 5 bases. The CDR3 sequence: CASSLEGAVRTGELFF. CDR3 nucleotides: TGTGCCAGCAGCTTAGAGGGGGCCGTTAGGACCGGGGAGCTGTTTTTT.

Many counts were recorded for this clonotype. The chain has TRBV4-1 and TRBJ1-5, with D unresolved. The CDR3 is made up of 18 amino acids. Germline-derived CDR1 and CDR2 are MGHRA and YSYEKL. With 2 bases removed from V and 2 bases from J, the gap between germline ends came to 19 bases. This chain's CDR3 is CASSQQTPAGLRNQPQHF. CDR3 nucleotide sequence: TGCGCCAGCAGCCAACAAACACCAGCGGGGTTGCGCAATCAGCCCCAGCATTTT.

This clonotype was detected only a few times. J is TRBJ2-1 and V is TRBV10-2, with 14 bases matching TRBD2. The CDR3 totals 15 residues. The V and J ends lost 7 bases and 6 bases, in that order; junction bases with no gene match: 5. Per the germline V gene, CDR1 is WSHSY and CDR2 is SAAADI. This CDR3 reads CASTGLAGVVNEQFF. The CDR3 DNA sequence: TGCGCCAGCACGGGACTAGCGGGAGTGGTCAATGAGCAGTTCTTC.

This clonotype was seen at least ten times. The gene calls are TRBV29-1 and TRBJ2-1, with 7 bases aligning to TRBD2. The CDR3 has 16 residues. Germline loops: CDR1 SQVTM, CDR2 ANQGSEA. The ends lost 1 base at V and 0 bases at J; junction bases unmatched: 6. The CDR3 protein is CSVEGGGSSSYNEQFF. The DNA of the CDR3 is TGCAGCGTTGAAGGCGGCGGGAGTAGCTCCTACAATGAGCAGTTCTTC.

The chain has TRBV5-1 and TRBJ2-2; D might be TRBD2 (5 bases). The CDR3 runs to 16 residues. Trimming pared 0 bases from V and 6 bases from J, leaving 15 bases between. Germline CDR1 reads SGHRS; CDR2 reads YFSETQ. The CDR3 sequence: CASSLVVVTSSGELFF. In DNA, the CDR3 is TGCGCCAGCAGCTTGGTCGTCGTTACTAGTTCCGGGGAGCTGTTTTTT.

The CDR3: CASSFYLSEAFF. DNA for the CDR3: TGTGCCAGCAGTTTTTACCTTTCTGAAGCTTTCTTT. This chain links TRBV12-3 or TRBV12-4 with TRBJ1-1, with D unclear. This CDR3 has 12 amino acids. The V end was cut by 3 bases, the J end by 6 bases, with 8 bases between.

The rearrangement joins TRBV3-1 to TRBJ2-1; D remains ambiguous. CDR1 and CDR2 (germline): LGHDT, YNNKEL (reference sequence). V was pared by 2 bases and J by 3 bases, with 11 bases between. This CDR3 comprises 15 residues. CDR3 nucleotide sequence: TGTGCCAGCAGCCAACTGGCAGACCGCTACAATGAGCAGTTCTTC. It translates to CASSQLADRYNEQFF.

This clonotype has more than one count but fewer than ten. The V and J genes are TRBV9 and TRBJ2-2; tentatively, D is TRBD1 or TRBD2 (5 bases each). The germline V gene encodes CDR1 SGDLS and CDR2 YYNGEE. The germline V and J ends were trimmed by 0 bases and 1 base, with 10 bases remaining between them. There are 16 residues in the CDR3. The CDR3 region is CASSVDGGWNTGELFF. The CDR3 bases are TGTGCCAGCAGCGTAGATGGGGGTTGGAACACCGGGGAGCTGTTTTTT. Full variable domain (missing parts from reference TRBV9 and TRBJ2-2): DSGVTQTPKHLITATGQRVTLRCSPRSGDLSVYWYQQSLDQGLQFLIQYYNGEERAKGNILERFSAQQFPDLHSELNLSSLELGDSALYFCASSVDGGWNTGELFFGEGSRLTVL.

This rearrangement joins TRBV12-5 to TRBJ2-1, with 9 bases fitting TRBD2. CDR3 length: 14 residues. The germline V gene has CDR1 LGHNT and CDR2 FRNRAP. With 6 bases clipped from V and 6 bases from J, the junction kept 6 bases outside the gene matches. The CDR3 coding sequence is TGTGCTAGTGGATCTGGACTAGCGTCCAATGAGCAGTTCTTC. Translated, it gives CASGSGLASNEQFF.

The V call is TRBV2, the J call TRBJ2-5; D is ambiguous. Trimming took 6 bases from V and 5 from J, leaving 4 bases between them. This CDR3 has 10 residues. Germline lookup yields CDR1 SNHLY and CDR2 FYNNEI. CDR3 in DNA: TGTGCCAGCAGGTGGGAGACCCAGTACTTC. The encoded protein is CASRWETQYF. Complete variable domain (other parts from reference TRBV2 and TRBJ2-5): EPEVTQTPSHQVTQMGQEVILRCVPISNHLYFYWYRQILGQKVEFLVSFYNNEISEKSEIFDDQFSVERPDGSNFTLKIRSTKLEDSAMYFCASRWETQYFGPGTRLLVL.

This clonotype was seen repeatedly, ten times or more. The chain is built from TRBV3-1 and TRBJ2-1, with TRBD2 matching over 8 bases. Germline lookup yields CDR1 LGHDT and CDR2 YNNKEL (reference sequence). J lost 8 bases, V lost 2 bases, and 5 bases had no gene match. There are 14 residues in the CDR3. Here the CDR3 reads CASSQTGGVDEQFF. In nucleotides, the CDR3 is TGTGCCAGCAGCCAAACGGGAGGGGTCGATGAGCAGTTCTTC.

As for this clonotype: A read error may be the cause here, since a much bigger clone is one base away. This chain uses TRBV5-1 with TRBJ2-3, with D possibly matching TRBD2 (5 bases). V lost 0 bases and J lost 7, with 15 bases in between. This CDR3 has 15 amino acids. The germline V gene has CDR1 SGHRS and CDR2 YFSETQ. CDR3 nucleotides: TGCGCCAGCAGCTTGGAGGCGAGGGTTGGATATACGCAGTATTTT. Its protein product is CASSLEARVGYTQYF.